The 12 T cell receptor beta chains below were found in one sample sequenced in a study of CD8+CD57+ T cells in acquired aplastic anemia. Genomic DNA was employed as the template in profiling TCR beta VDJ and CDR3. MiXCR, applied by TCRdb to the reads, yields one record per CDR3 protein. The table shows about 130,000 distinct CDR3 sequences, with around 50% occurring only once. The material sequenced was sorted CD4+, CD8+, or CD8+CD57+ T cells (not recorded which) from PBMCs. These receptor sequences come from a human donor in good health, serving as a control.

V and J are TRBV20-1 and TRBJ1-1, with D maybe TRBD1 (6 bases). Germline loops: CDR1 DFQATT, CDR2 SNEGSKA (reference sequence). The CDR3 sequence is 13 residues long. The V and J ends lost 6 bases and 1 base respectively, with 12 bases between them. CDR3 region: CSAPGTTNTEAFF. The CDR3 DNA reads as TGCAGTGCACCCGGGACAACGAACACTGAAGCTTTCTTT.

This clonotype was counted at least ten times. The chain links TRBV5-5 to TRBJ2-7, with 7 bases that match TRBD1. Per the germline V gene, CDR1 is SGHKS and CDR2 is YYEKEE (reference sequence). The J segment lost 2 bases and the V segment lost 4 bases, leaving 3 bases of the junction unmatched. This CDR3 contains 13 residues. CDR3 in DNA: TGTGCCAGCAGCCGTCAGGGGGCCTACGAGCAGTACTTC. Amino acid sequence: CASSRQGAYEQYF. Full variable domain (outside the CDR3, taken from reference TRBV5-5 and TRBJ2-7): DAGVTQSPTHLIKTRGQQVTLRCSPISGHKSVSWYQQVLGQGPQFIFQYYEKEERGRGNFPDRFSARQFPNYSSELNVNALLLGDSALYLCASSRQGAYEQYFGPGTRLTVT.

The table lists this clonotype with many counts. V and J are TRBV12-3 or TRBV12-4 and TRBJ1-5; tentatively, D is TRBD1 (5 bases). Trimming left V 2 bases short and J 5 bases short, with 13 bases between. The CDR3 is made up of 15 amino acids. CDR3 DNA sequence: TGTGCCAGCAGTTTAAGTGGGAGGGGATATCAGCCCCAGCATTTT. Translation: CASSLSGRGYQPQHF.

This clonotype was observed a few times. V is TRBV11-1 and J is TRBJ1-5; TRBD1 matches at 7 bases. J lost 4 bases, V lost 1 base, and 10 bases had no gene match. Germline CDR1 and CDR2: SGHAT and FQDESV (reference sequence). The CDR3 covers 17 residues. CDR3 nucleotide sequence: TGTGCCAGCAGCTTAGGGTGGGCAGGGGGTAATAATCAGCCCCAGCATTTT. Amino acid sequence: CASSLGWAGGNNQPQHF.

This clonotype came up a few times. The CDR3 region has the DNA TGCAGCGTTGTGAGCGGGACCTACGAGCAGTACTTC. This encodes CSVVSGTYEQYF. The chain recombines TRBV29-1 with TRBJ2-7; 7 bases are a match to TRBD2. This CDR3 spans 12 amino acids. J gave up 2 bases and V 4 bases, and 2 bases lay outside the gene matches. Germline CDR1 SQVTM, CDR2 ANQGSEA.

This clonotype is medium-sized. This sequence joins TRBV29-1 and TRBJ1-1; no clear D. Germline CDR1 and CDR2: SQVTM and ANQGSEA. The CDR3 spans 12 residues. The V gene lost 4 bases and the J gene lost 1 base, with 7 bases spanning the gap. CDR3 in amino acids: CSVVQPNTEAFF. In DNA form, the CDR3 reads TGCAGCGTTGTTCAACCGAACACTGAAGCTTTCTTT.

The chain has TRBV29-1 and TRBJ2-1; the match to TRBD2 covers 9 bases. Germline lookup yields CDR1 SQVTM and CDR2 ANQGSEA. This CDR3 has 14 amino acids. V lost 3 bases, J lost 4 bases, and 4 bases stayed unmatched. The CDR3 protein is CSVDPSGIYNEQFF. DNA for the CDR3: TGCAGCGTTGACCCTAGCGGGATTTACAATGAGCAGTTCTTC.

This clonotype showed up many times. V gene TRBV24-1 combines with J gene TRBJ1-5, with D tentatively TRBD1 (6 bases). The CDR3 spans 17 residues. From germline, CDR1 is KGHDR and CDR2 SFDVKD. Trimming removed 9 bases from V and 0 bases from J, with 20 bases in between. CDR3 sequence: CATPRPGAYDSNQPQHF. The DNA of the CDR3 is TGTGCCACCCCTCGGCCAGGGGCATACGATAGCAATCAGCCCCAGCATTTT.

This clonotype has just one count. The chain has TRBV7-8 and TRBJ1-2; 9 bases map to TRBD1. The CDR3 contains 15 residues. Germline lookup yields CDR1 SGHVS and CDR2 FQNEAQ. V lost 5 bases to trimming and J lost 2 bases; unmatched junction nucleotides: 6. The CDR3 nucleotides are TGTGCCAGCAGCCCGGACGGGACAGGGAACTATGGCTACACCTTC. It translates to CASSPDGTGNYGYTF.

This clonotype was counted many times. V and J are TRBV14 and TRBJ2-5; 8 bases agree with TRBD1. This CDR3 is built from 14 residues. Germline V gene lookup returns CDR1 SGHDN and CDR2 FVKESK. V shed 1 base, J shed 13 bases, and the junction held 11 bases outside the gene matches. The DNA for the CDR3 is TGTGCCAGCAGCCAAGTTAGTACAGGGGGTAAACGGTACTTC. This sequence encodes CASSQVSTGGKRYF.

The chain joins TRBV15 to TRBJ1-6, with D possibly being TRBD1 (5 bases). This CDR3 contains 16 residues. V lost 0 bases and J lost 10, with 16 bases in between. Germline CDR1 reads LNHNV; CDR2 reads YYDKDF (reference sequence). CDR3 protein: CATSRDGWVRDSPLHF. In DNA, the CDR3 is TGTGCCACCAGCAGAGATGGGTGGGTTCGGGACTCACCCCTCCACTTT.

This clonotype was detected ten times or more. This rearrangement joins TRBV6-1 to TRBJ2-3; TRBD1 agrees at 8 bases. Per germline, CDR1 MNHNS and CDR2 SASEGT. This CDR3 has 12 amino acids. With 5 bases clipped from V and 11 bases from J, the junction kept 6 bases outside the gene matches. The CDR3 nucleotides are TGTGCCAGCAGTACCGGACAGGGAGGGCAGTATTTT. Protein product: CASSTGQGGQYF.